This TCR beta chain was sequenced for a study of T cells after yellow fever vaccination. General observations from the study: Although the secondary response was weaker, it peaked faster, at day 5 versus 15.

Template switching with 5'RACE generated the TCR cDNA and added a universal primer site and UMIs. TCRdb re-analysed the 5' RACE reads in MiXCR, keeping a single row per CDR3 protein. The sample records about 340,000 distinct CDR3 sequences, approximately 13% being singletons. This clonotype was counted between two and nine times. Its antigen remains unidentified. This CDR3 contains 15 residues. With V trimmed by 5 bases and J by 4 bases, 8 bases remained unmatched. The sample in question was CD4+ T cells sorted from PBMCs, obtained 15 days after the yellow fever booster vaccination. This chain links TRBV12-3 or TRBV12-4 with TRBJ2-5, with 9 positions matching TRBD1. This TCR came from a man between 18 and 29 years old who received the YFV17D yellow fever vaccine. CDR3 sequence: CASSHGTGRRETQYF. The CDR3 region has the DNA TGTGCCAGCAGTCACGGGACAGGGAGGAGAGAGACCCAGTACTTC.